This T cell receptor beta chain was captured in a study of post-analysis software for immune sequencing data. Unique-molecular-identifier-tagged TCR beta cDNA libraries were used. TCRdb recomputed calls from the PCR reads with MiXCR, one row per CDR3 protein. The sample contains hundreds of thousands of distinct CDR3 sequences, approximately 57% of which appear only once. The count of this clonotype is one. What it recognizes is unknown. Study results and limitations: Among roughly 5 TRBV segments more frequent in patients than controls were TRBV5-6, TRBV5-1 and TRBV20-1.

V shed 5 bases and J shed 6 bases, with 12 bases lying between them. The CDR3 is 13 residues long. The germline gives CDR1 SGHRS, CDR2 YFSETQ. Sequenced sample: blood. This receptor was taken from a girl aged 5 to 17 with multiple sclerosis. V gene TRBV5-1 combines with J gene TRBJ1-5; D call uncertain. CDR3 amino acids: CASRLDAAQPQHF. The CDR3, as DNA: TGCGCCAGCAGACTGGATGCCGCTCAGCCCCAGCATTTT.